Below are 29 T cell receptor beta chains sequenced from a single sample in a study of TIL therapy for anti-PD-1-resistant metastatic lung cancer (dated by TCRdb to the early 2020s). The sample's time point, from its label and the paper: pre-treatment sample, taken before nivolumab and TIL therapy. TCR beta CDR3 regions were amplified from genomic DNA with the immunoSEQ v3 hsTCRB kit using bias-controlled multiplex PCR. In its TCRdb copy, this immuneACCESS table keeps in-frame sequences only and misses some clones. Where compared with another copy, unresolved V genes explain less than half of these, and the others have no known cause. Across this sample there are 50,000 to 60,000 clones, with 70% to 90% seen only once. Approximately 3% of the sample comes from the top ten. This specimen was blood, taken at baseline. The receptors were gathered from a person aged 25-79 years with non-small cell lung cancer.

The chain carries TRBV3-1 (or the pseudogene TRBV3-2) and TRBJ2-5; D is possibly TRBD1 (5 bases). The CDR3 runs 15 residues. The germline gives CDR1 LGHDT, CDR2 YNNKEL (reference sequence). V lost 1 base, J lost 4 bases, and 13 bases lay in between. CDR3 sequence: CASSQAPREPETQYF. The CDR3, as DNA: TGTGCCAGCAGCCAAGCCCCCAGGGAACCAGAGACCCAGTACTTC.

The J gene is TRBJ1-5, the V gene TRBV29-1; no clear D. Germline V CDR1 and CDR2: SQVTM, ANQGSEA. V was cut by 4 bases and J by 2 bases, with 15 bases left in between. The CDR3 covers 15 residues. DNA of the CDR3: TGCAGCGTTGCTAGCCAGCCGGGCGGCAATCAGCCCCAGCATTTT. Translated: CSVASQPGGNQPQHF.

This chain connects TRBV18 to TRBJ2-2; D unclear. V lost 3 bases and J lost 4, with 15 bases in between. The CDR3 totals 16 residues. Germline V CDR1 and CDR2: KGHSH, LQKENI. The CDR3 protein is CASSPRTKVGTGELFF. The CDR3 DNA sequence: TGTGCCAGCTCACCCCGGACGAAAGTGGGCACCGGGGAGCTGTTTTTT.

J is TRBJ2-1 and V is TRBV27; no clear D. This CDR3 is built from 13 residues. The V end was cut by 3 bases, the J end by 3 bases, with 6 bases between. Germline CDR1 is MNHEY and CDR2 is SMNVEV (reference sequence). The CDR3 DNA reads as TGTGCCAGCAGTTTTTCTAGCTACAATGAGCAGTTCTTC. Amino acid sequence: CASSFSSYNEQFF.

CDR3 DNA sequence: TGTGCCAGCAGCATACAACGGGACAGTCTCACCGGGGAGCTGTTTTTT. Protein product: CASSIQRDSLTGELFF. The chain employs TRBV5-8 and TRBJ2-2; 7 bases are shared with TRBD1. This CDR3 is 16 amino acids long. V shed 4 bases, J shed 4 bases, and the junction held 10 bases outside the gene matches. Germline CDR1 and CDR2: SGHTS and YDEGEE.

The chain joins TRBV28 to TRBJ1-5; 8 nucleotides align to TRBD1. Germline CDR1 is MDHEN and CDR2 is SYDVKM. V trimming: 6 bases; J trimming: 6 bases; junction bases outside the gene matches: 7. The CDR3 is 14 amino acids. This CDR3 is CASSKDRVGQPQHF. The CDR3 DNA sequence: TGTGCCAGCAGCAAGGACAGGGTCGGTCAGCCCCAGCATTTT. Looking up the rest from reference TRBV28 and TRBJ1-5 gives the full variable domain: DVKVTQSSRYLVKRTGEKVFLECVQDMDHENMFWYRQDPGLGLRLIYFSYDVKMKEKGDIPEGYSVSREKKERFSLILESASTNQTSMYLCASSKDRVGQPQHFGDGTRLSIL.

The genes are TRBV24-1 and TRBJ2-3; TRBD1 might be the D (5 bases). V lost 0 bases and J lost 1, with 10 bases in between. This CDR3 has 16 amino acids. The germline gives CDR1 KGHDR, CDR2 SFDVKD. CDR3 sequence reads: CATSDLVVGGTDTQYF. The CDR3 bases are TGTGCCACCAGTGATTTGGTTGTAGGGGGCACAGATACGCAGTATTTT.

The chain is built from TRBV6-5 and TRBJ2-7; D uncertain. V gave up 10 bases and J gave up 5 bases, with 21 bases separating them. CDR1 MNHEY and CDR2 SVGAGI come from the germline V gene. This CDR3 region has 14 residues. The CDR3 reads CATTVSARSDEQYF. The CDR3 DNA sequence: TGTGCCACCACAGTTAGTGCGCGTTCGGACGAGCAGTACTTC.

This clone has more than one count but fewer than ten. V gene TRBV28 combines with J gene TRBJ2-3, with 11 bases identical to TRBD2. The CDR3 consists of 18 residues. Germline lookup yields CDR1 MDHEN and CDR2 SYDVKM. Trimming removed 4 bases from V and 2 bases from J; junction bases left unmatched: 11. CDR3 sequence (DNA): TGTGCCAGCAGTTCACCTTACTCACTAGCGGGGGACACAGATACGCAGTATTTT. Its protein product is CASSSPYSLAGDTDTQYF.

The chain couples TRBV9 to TRBJ1-4, with 7 bases identical to TRBD1. J lost 7 bases, V lost 1 base, and 4 bases had no gene match. CDR1 and CDR2 (germline): SGDLS, YYNGEE. This CDR3 region has 14 residues. The CDR3 sequence is CASSVSHRGEKLFF. The CDR3 DNA is TGTGCCAGCAGCGTATCCCACAGGGGTGAAAAACTGTTTTTT.

The chain carries TRBV7-9 and TRBJ2-5, with 8 bases that match TRBD2. Germline CDR1 is SEHNR and CDR2 is FQNEAQ (reference sequence). The CDR3 has 17 amino acids. The V segment lost 5 bases and the J segment 4 bases; nucleotides outside the gene matches: 15. CDR3 loop: CASSPHTSGGGGETQYF. In DNA form, the CDR3 reads TGTGCCAGCAGCCCCCATACTAGCGGTGGGGGTGGAGAGACCCAGTACTTC. Complete variable domain (other parts from reference TRBV7-9 and TRBJ2-5): DTGVSQNPRHKITKRGQNVTFRCDPISEHNRLYWYRQTLGQGPEFLTYFQNEAQLEKSRLLSDRFSAERPKGSFSTLEIQRTEQGDSAMYLCASSPHTSGGGGETQYFGPGTRLLVL.

This clone was counted a single time. The rearrangement links TRBV6-2 or TRBV6-3 to TRBJ1-1; 8 bases line up with TRBD1. CDR3 length: 15 residues. The germline V gene encodes CDR1 MNHEY and CDR2 SVGEGT. The V gene end was trimmed by 2 bases and the J gene end by 3 bases; junction bases not matched to a gene: 5. The CDR3 here is CASSYGQGGDTEAFF. CDR3 in DNA: TGTGCCAGCAGTTACGGACAGGGTGGGGACACTGAAGCTTTCTTT.

In its sample, this clone was seen once. The chain employs TRBV19 and TRBJ2-3, with D hard to call. Per the germline V gene, CDR1 is LNHDA and CDR2 is SQIVND (reference sequence). The CDR3 spans 15 residues. Trimming shortened V by 2 bases and J by 0 bases, and 9 bases separated the two germline ends. CDR3 sequence: CASSIKGLSTDTQYF. CDR3 DNA: TGTGCCAGTAGTATAAAAGGCCTTAGCACAGATACGCAGTATTTT.

This chain connects TRBV13 to TRBJ2-7, with TRBD1 identical over 9 bases. This CDR3 comprises 15 residues. The germline CDR1 and CDR2 sequences are PRHDT and FYEKMQ (reference sequence). Trimming at V came to 5 bases and at J to 3 bases, leaving 8 bases not matched to a gene. CDR3 sequence reads: CASSVLGQGNYEQYF. CDR3 nucleotides: TGTGCCAGCAGCGTTCTGGGACAGGGAAACTACGAGCAGTACTTC.

The V and J genes are TRBV18 and TRBJ2-1, with a possible D match to TRBD1 (5 bases). The ends were cut back, 1 base at V and 6 bases at J, with 10 bases in the middle. The CDR3 runs to 14 residues. Looked up from germline, CDR1 is KGHSH and CDR2 is LQKENI. CDR3 DNA sequence: TGTGCCAGCTCACCACAGACAGTGCTCAATGAGCAGTTCTTC. It translates to CASSPQTVLNEQFF.

This chain uses TRBV5-3 with TRBJ1-1; TRBD1 might be the D (5 bases). TRBV5-3 is an ORF; its function is uncertain. The CDR3 length is 13 residues. V lost 3 bases and J 1 base, leaving 7 bases between the germline ends. The CDR3 reads CARSWDGNTEAFF. CDR3 nucleotide sequence: TGTGCCAGAAGCTGGGACGGGAACACTGAAGCTTTCTTT.

This chain uses TRBV11-2 with TRBJ1-6; 8 nucleotides match TRBD1. Germline loops: CDR1 SGHAT, CDR2 FQNNGV. The CDR3 loop spans 15 amino acids. The V segment lost 5 bases and the J segment 6 bases; nucleotides outside the gene matches: 6. CDR3 nucleotides: TGTGCCAGCAGCCCTACAGGGGGGAGTAATTCACCCCTCCACTTT. It translates to CASSPTGGSNSPLHF.

A word on this clone: One end of the junction is discordant with germline, which a read error may explain. In nucleotides, the CDR3 is TGCGCCAGCGGCCAAGAGGCTTATAGCAATCAGCCCCAGCATTTT. Translated, it gives CASGQEAYSNQPQHF. This chain connects TRBV4-1 to TRBJ1-5; D unclear. This CDR3 has 15 amino acids. Looked up from germline, CDR1 is MGHRA and CDR2 is YSYEKL.

The chain carries TRBV10-2 and TRBJ2-3, with a weak D call TRBD2 (5 bases). V was shortened by 0 bases and J by 10 bases, with 17 bases between the two germline ends. There are 15 residues in the CDR3. Germline assignment: CDR1 WSHSY and CDR2 SAAADI. The CDR3 here is CASSESRASSDSQYF. CDR3 bases: TGCGCCAGCAGTGAGTCGAGGGCTAGCTCCGACTCGCAGTATTTT.

The V and J genes are TRBV28 and TRBJ1-4; a weak D match, TRBD1 (6 bases). Germline V CDR1 and CDR2: MDHEN, SYDVKM. Trimming removed 4 bases from V and 3 bases from J, with 18 bases in between. This CDR3 spans 17 amino acids. The CDR3 sequence: CASSSLLRTASNEKLFF. CDR3 sequence (DNA): TGTGCCAGCAGTTCCCTCCTGAGGACAGCTTCTAATGAAAAACTGTTTTTT. Variable domain in full (rest from reference TRBV28 and TRBJ1-4): DVKVTQSSRYLVKRTGEKVFLECVQDMDHENMFWYRQDPGLGLRLIYFSYDVKMKEKGDIPEGYSVSREKKERFSLILESASTNQTSMYLCASSSLLRTASNEKLFFGSGTQLSVL.

J is TRBJ2-6 and V is TRBV4-3; 10 nucleotides match TRBD2. The length of the CDR3 is 18 residues. V lost 3 bases to trimming and J lost 0 bases; unmatched junction nucleotides: 5. Germline CDR1 and CDR2: LGHNA and YSLEER. This CDR3 is CASSQLAGGRSGANVLTF. In DNA form, the CDR3 reads TGCGCCAGCAGCCAGTTAGCGGGAGGCCGCTCTGGGGCCAACGTCCTGACTTTC.

J is TRBJ1-1 and V is TRBV5-1; 10 bases match TRBD1. V dropped 4 bases and J dropped 3; count of bases not matched to a gene: 6. In germline, CDR1 is SGHRS, CDR2 YFSETQ. The length of the CDR3 is 15 residues. This CDR3 reads CASSPTGTGDTEAFF. For the CDR3, the DNA is TGCGCCAGCAGCCCGACCGGGACAGGGGACACTGAAGCTTTCTTT. The full variable domain, rest sourced from reference TRBV5-1 and TRBJ1-1, is KAGVTQTPRYLIKTRGQQVTLSCSPISGHRSVSWYQQTPGQGLQFLFEYFSETQRNKGNFPGRFSGRQFSNSRSEMNVSTLELGDSALYLCASSPTGTGDTEAFFGQGTRLTVV.

The rearrangement links TRBV5-5 to TRBJ1-1; D ambiguous. Trimming stripped 7 bases from V and 1 base from J, with 11 bases between. Germline V gene lookup returns CDR1 SGHKS and CDR2 YYEKEE (reference sequence). This CDR3 is built from 13 residues. The CDR3 DNA sequence: TGTGCCAGCGGGAAACAGCCGAACACTGAAGCTTTCTTT. Its translation: CASGKQPNTEAFF.

Concerning this clone: Within the sample, other DNA sequences also encode this same CDR3. V gene TRBV19 combines with J gene TRBJ1-4, with D unclear. Germline V gives CDR1 LNHDA, CDR2 SQIVND (reference sequence). The length of the CDR3 is 12 residues. The V end was cut by 1 base, the J end by 9 bases, with 6 bases between. DNA of the CDR3: TGTGCCAGTAGTATAGGAGGGAAAAAACTGTTTTTT. It translates to CASSIGGKKLFF.

The chain has TRBV7-2 and TRBJ2-3; D may be TRBD1 or TRBD2 (6 bases each). Germline-derived CDR1 and CDR2 are SGHTA and FQGNSA. Trimming took off 5 bases at V and 5 bases at J, with 20 bases between the two ends. The CDR3 is made up of 16 amino acids. CDR3 residues: CASSVGGGYTLDTQYF. CDR3 DNA: TGTGCCAGCAGCGTCGGAGGGGGATACACCTTAGATACGCAGTATTTT.

The chain has TRBV19 and TRBJ2-7; 7 bases line up with TRBD1. The V segment lost 4 bases and the J segment 4 bases; nucleotides outside the gene matches: 7. The CDR3 covers 14 residues. CDR1 LNHDA and CDR2 SQIVND come from the germline V gene (reference sequence). The CDR3 nucleotides read TGTGCCAGTAGTAGGGGGACAGCGTTTTACGAGCAGTACTTC. It yields the protein CASSRGTAFYEQYF.

The rearrangement links TRBV2 to TRBJ2-7, with TRBD1 matching over 7 bases. The CDR3 consists of 15 residues. Germline assignment: CDR1 SNHLY and CDR2 FYNNEI. Germline trimming cut 4 bases from V and 0 bases from J; bases unmatched to any gene: 6. The CDR3 protein is CASSGGTDLSYEQYF. CDR3 DNA sequence: TGTGCCAGCAGTGGGGGGACAGACCTCTCCTACGAGCAGTACTTC.

V and J are TRBV18 and TRBJ2-7; the D gene is possibly TRBD2 (7 bases). V gave up 0 bases and J gave up 6 bases, with 18 bases separating them. Germline lookup yields CDR1 KGHSH and CDR2 LQKENI. The CDR3 consists of 16 residues. The CDR3 bases are TGTGCCAGCTCACCACCGGGCGGGGGCAGGGCGGGCGAGCAGTACTTC. This gives the protein CASSPPGGGRAGEQYF.

V usage is TRBV18 and J usage is TRBJ2-4; 9 bases are shared with TRBD1. The CDR3 is 15 residues long. From germline, CDR1 is KGHSH and CDR2 LQKENI. The J segment lost 7 bases and the V segment lost 4 bases, leaving 8 bases of the junction unmatched. For the CDR3, the DNA is TGTGCCAGCTCACAGGGACAGGGTTACGTGAACATTCAGTACTTC. As protein: CASSQGQGYVNIQYF. The full variable domain, its missing parts supplied by reference TRBV18 and TRBJ2-4, is NAGVMQNPRHLVRRRGQEARLRCSPMKGHSHVYWYRQLPEEGLKFMVYLQKENIIDESGMPKERFSAEFPKEGPSILRIQQVVRGDSAAYFCASSQGQGYVNIQYFGAGTRLSVL.